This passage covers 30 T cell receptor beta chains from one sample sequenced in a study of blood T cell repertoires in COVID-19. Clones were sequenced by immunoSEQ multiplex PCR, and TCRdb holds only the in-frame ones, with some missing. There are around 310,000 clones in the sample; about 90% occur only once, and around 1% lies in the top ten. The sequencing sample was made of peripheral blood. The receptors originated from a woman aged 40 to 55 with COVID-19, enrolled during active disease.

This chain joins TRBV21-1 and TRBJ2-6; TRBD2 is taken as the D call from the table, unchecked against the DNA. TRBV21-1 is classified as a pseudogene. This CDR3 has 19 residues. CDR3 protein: CASSLRSGREVPGANVLTF. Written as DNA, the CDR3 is TGTGCCAGCAGTCTGAGGAGCGGGAGGGAAGTACCTGGGGCCAACGTCCTGACTTTC.

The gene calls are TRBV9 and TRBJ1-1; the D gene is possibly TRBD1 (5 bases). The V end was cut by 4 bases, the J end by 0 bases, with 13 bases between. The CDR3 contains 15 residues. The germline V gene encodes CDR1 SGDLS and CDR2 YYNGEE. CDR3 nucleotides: TGTGCCAGCAGCTCCCGGGGGGGGGTGAACACTGAAGCTTTCTTT. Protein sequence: CASSSRGGVNTEAFF.

The CDR3 here is CASSLQAGGPNTEAFF. CDR3 DNA sequence: TGTGCCAGCAGCTTACAAGCAGGGGGCCCCAACACTGAAGCTTTCTTT. The V gene is TRBV7-9, the J gene TRBJ1-1; 8 bases align to TRBD1. The junction had 7 bases not matched to a gene; V was cut back by 2 bases and J by 2 bases. Germline CDR1 SEHNR, CDR2 FQNEAQ (reference sequence). This CDR3 comprises 16 residues.

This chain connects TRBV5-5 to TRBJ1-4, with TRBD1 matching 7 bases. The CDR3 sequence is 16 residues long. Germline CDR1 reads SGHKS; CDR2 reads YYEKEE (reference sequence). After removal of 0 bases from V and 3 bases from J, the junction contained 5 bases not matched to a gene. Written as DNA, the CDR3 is TGTGCCAGCAGCTTGGCGGGGACAGTTTCTAATGAAAAACTGTTTTTT. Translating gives CASSLAGTVSNEKLFF.

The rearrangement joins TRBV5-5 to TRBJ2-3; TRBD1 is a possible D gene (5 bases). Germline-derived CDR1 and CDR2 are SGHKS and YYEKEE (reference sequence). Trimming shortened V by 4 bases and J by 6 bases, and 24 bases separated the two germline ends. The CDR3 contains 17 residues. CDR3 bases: TGTGCCAGCAGCCGTACGGGCGCCCAGGGCACGGGTGATACGCAGTATTTT. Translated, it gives CASSRTGAQGTGDTQYF.

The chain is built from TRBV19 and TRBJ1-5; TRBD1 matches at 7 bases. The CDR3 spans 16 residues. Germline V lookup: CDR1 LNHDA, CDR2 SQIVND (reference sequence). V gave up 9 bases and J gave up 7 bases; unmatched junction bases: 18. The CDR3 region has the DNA TGTGCCAGCAGTCAACGAGGAGACAGGGCTTGGCAGCCCCAGCATTTT. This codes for CASSQRGDRAWQPQHF.

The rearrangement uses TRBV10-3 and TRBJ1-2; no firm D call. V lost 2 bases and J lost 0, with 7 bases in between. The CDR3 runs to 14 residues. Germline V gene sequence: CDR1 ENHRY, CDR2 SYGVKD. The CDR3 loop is CAISEGGANYGYTF. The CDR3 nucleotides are TGTGCCATCAGTGAGGGCGGGGCTAACTATGGCTACACCTTC.

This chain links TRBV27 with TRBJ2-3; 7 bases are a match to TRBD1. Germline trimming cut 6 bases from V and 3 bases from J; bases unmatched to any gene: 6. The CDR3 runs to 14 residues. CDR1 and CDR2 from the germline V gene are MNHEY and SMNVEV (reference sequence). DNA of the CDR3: TGTGCCAGCAGCCAACGACAGGGTACAGATACGCAGTATTTT. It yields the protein CASSQRQGTDTQYF.

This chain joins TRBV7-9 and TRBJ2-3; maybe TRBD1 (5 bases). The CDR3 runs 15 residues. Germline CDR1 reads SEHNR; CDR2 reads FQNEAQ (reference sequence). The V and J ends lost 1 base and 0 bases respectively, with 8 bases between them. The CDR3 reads CASSLGQLSTDTQYF. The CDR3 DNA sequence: TGTGCCAGCAGCTTAGGACAGCTAAGCACAGATACGCAGTATTTT.

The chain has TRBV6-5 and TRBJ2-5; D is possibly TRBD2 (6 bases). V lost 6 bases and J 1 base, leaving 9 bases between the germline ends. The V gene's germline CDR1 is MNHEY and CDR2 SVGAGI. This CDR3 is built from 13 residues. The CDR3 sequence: CASRRGVQETQYF. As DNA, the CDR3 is TGTGCCAGCAGACGCGGGGTCCAAGAGACCCAGTACTTC.

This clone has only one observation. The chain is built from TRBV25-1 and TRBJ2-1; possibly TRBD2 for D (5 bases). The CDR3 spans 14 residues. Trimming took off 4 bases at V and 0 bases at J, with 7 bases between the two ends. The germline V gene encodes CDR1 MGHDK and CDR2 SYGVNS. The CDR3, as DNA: TGTGCCAGCAGTGGGGCGGGCTCCTACAATGAGCAGTTCTTC. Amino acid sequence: CASSGAGSYNEQFF.

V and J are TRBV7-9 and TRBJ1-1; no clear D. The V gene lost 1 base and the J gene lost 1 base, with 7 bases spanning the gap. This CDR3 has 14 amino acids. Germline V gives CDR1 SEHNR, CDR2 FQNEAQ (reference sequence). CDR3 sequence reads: CASSLGVPNTEAFF. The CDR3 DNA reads TGTGCCAGCAGCTTAGGCGTCCCGAACACTGAAGCTTTCTTT. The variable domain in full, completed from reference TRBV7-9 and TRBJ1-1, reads DTGVSQNPRHKITKRGQNVTFRCDPISEHNRLYWYRQTLGQGPEFLTYFQNEAQLEKSRLLSDRFSAERPKGSFSTLEIQRTEQGDSAMYLCASSLGVPNTEAFFGQGTRLTVV.

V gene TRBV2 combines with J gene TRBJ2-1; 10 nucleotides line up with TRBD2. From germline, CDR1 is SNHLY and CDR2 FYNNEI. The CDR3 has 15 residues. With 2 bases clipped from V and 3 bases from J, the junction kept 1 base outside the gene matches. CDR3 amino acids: CASSELAGDYNEQFF. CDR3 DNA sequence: TGTGCCAGCAGTGAACTAGCGGGGGACTACAATGAGCAGTTCTTC.

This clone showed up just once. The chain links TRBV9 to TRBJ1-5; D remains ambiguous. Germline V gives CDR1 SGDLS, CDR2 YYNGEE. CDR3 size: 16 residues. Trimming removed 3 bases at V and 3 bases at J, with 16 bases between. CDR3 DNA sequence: TGTGCCAGCAGCGAGTGGACTGACAATACCAATCAGCCCCAGCATTTT. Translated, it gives CASSEWTDNTNQPQHF.

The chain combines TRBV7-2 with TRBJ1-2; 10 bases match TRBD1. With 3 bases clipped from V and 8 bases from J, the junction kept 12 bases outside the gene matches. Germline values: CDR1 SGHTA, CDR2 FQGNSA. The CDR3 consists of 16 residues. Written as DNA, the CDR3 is TGTGCCAGCAGCTTCTTCGGGACAGGGGAGGGAAGCGGCTACACCTTC. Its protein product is CASSFFGTGEGSGYTF. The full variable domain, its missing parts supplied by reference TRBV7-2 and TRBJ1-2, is GAGVSQSPSNKVTEKGKDVELRCDPISGHTALYWYRQSLGQGLEFLIYFQGNSAPDKSGLPSDRFSAERTGGSVSTLTIQRTQQEDSAVYLCASSFFGTGEGSGYTFGSGTRLTVV.

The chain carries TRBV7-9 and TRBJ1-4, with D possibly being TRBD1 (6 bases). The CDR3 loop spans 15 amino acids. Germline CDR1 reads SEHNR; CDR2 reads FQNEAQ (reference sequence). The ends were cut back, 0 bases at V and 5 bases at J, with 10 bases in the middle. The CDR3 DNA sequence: TGTGCCAGCAGCTTAGCGGGGGCCTCCAATGAAAAACTGTTTTTT. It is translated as CASSLAGASNEKLFF. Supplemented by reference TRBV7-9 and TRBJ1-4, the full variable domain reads DTGVSQNPRHKITKRGQNVTFRCDPISEHNRLYWYRQTLGQGPEFLTYFQNEAQLEKSRLLSDRFSAERPKGSFSTLEIQRTEQGDSAMYLCASSLAGASNEKLFFGSGTQLSVL.

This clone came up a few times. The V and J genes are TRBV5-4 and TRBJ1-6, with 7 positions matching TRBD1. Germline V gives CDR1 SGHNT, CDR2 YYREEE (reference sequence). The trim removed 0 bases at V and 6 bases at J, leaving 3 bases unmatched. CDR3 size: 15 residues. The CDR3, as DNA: TGTGCCAGCAGCTTGGCGCAGGGGGGTAATTCACCCCTCCACTTT. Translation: CASSLAQGGNSPLHF.

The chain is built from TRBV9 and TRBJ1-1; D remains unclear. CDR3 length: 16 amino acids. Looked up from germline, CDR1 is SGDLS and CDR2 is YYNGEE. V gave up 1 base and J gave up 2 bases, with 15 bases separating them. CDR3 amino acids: CASSVSGSSFNTEAFF. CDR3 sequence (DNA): TGTGCCAGCAGCGTATCAGGCTCGAGCTTTAACACTGAAGCTTTCTTT.

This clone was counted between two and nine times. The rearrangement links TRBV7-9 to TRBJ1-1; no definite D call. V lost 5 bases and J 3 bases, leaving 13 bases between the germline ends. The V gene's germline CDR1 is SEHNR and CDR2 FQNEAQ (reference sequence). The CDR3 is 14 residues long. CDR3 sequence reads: CASSPPRSYTEAFF. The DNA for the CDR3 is TGTGCCAGCAGCCCCCCACGGAGCTACACTGAAGCTTTCTTT. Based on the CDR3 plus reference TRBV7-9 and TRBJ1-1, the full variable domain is DTGVSQNPRHKITKRGQNVTFRCDPISEHNRLYWYRQTLGQGPEFLTYFQNEAQLEKSRLLSDRFSAERPKGSFSTLEIQRTEQGDSAMYLCASSPPRSYTEAFFGQGTRLTVV.

In DNA, the CDR3 is TGTGCCACCAGCAAGGGGCTAAGCTCCTACGAGCAGTACTTC. This translates into CATSKGLSSYEQYF. V is TRBV6-2 or TRBV6-3 and J is TRBJ2-7; a possible D gene is TRBD1 (5 bases). The germline CDR1 and CDR2 sequences are MNHEY and SVGEGT. V lost 10 bases to trimming and J lost 0 bases, with 16 bases between them. CDR3 length: 14 residues.

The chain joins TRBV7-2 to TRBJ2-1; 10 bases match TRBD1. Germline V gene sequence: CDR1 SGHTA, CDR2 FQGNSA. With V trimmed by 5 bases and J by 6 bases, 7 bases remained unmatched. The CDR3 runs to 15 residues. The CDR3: CASSPRDRGGNEQFF. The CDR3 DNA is TGTGCCAGCAGCCCCCGGGACAGGGGTGGCAATGAGCAGTTCTTC.

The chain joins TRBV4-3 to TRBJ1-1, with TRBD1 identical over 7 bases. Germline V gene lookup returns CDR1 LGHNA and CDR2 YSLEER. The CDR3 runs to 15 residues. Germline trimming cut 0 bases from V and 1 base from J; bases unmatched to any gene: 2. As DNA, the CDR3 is TGCGCCAGCAGCCAAGACAGGGGGAGGAACACTGAAGCTTTCTTT. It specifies CASSQDRGRNTEAFF.

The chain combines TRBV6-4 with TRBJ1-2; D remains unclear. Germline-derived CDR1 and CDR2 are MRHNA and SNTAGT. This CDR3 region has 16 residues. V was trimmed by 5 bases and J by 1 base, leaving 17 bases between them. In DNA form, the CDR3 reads TGTGCCAGCAGTCAGGTCTCAGGCGACATTAACTATGGCTACACCTTC. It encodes CASSQVSGDINYGYTF.

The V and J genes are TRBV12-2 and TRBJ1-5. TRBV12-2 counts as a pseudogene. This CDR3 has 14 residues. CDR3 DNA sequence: TGTGCAAGTCGCTCCGGACTGGAGGATCAGCCCCAGCATTTT. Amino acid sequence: CASRSGLEDQPQHF.

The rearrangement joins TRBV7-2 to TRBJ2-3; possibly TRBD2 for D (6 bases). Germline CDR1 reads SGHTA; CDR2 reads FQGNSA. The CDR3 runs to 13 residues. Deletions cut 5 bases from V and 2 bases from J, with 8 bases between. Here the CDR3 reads CASSGRFTDTQYF. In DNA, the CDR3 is TGTGCCAGCAGCGGGAGGTTCACAGATACGCAGTATTTT.

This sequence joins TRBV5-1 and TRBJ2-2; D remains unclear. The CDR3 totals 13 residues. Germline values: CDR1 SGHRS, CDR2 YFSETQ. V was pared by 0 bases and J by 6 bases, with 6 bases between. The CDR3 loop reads CASSLVISGELFF. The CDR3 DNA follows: TGCGCCAGCAGCTTGGTAATTTCCGGGGAGCTGTTTTTT.

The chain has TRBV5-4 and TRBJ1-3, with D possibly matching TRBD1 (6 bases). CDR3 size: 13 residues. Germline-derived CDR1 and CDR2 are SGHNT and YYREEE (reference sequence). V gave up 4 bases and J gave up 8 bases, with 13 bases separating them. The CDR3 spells CASSKGGLDTIYF. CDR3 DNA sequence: TGTGCCAGCAGCAAGGGGGGGTTGGACACCATATATTTT.

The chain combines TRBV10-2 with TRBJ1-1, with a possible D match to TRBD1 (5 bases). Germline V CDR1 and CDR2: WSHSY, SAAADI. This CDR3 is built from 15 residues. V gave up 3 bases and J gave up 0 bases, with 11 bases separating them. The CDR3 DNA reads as TGCGCCAGCAGTGAACCAGGACACTTGAACACTGAAGCTTTCTTT. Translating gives CASSEPGHLNTEAFF.

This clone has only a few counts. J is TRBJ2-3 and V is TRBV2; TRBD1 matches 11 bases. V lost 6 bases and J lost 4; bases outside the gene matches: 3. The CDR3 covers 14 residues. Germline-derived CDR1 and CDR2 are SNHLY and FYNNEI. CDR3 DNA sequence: TGTGCCAGCAGGAAGGGACAGGGGGCAGATACGCAGTATTTT. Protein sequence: CASRKGQGADTQYF.

The CDR3 reads CASSSPPGAFF. The CDR3 region has the DNA TGTGCCAGCAGTTCCCCCCCGGGAGCTTTCTTT. The chain links TRBV28 to TRBJ1-1; D ambiguous. CDR1 MDHEN and CDR2 SYDVKM come from the germline V gene. The ends were cut back, 4 bases at V and 10 bases at J, with 10 bases in the middle. The CDR3 has 11 amino acids. Using reference TRBV28 and TRBJ1-1 for the parts outside the CDR3, the full variable domain is DVKVTQSSRYLVKRTGEKVFLECVQDMDHENMFWYRQDPGLGLRLIYFSYDVKMKEKGDIPEGYSVSREKKERFSLILESASTNQTSMYLCASSSPPGAFFGQGTRLTVV.